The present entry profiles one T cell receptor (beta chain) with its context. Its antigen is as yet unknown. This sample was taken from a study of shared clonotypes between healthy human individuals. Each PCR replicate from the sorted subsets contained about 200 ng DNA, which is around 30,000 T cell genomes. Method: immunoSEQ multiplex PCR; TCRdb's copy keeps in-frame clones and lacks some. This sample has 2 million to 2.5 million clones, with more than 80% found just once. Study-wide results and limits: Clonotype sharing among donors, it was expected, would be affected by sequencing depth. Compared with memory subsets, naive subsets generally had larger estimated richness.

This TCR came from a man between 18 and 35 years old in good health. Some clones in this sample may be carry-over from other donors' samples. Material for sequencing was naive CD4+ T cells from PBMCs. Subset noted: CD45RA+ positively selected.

DNA of the CDR3: TGTGCCAGCAGCGTACAGGGAACCGGGGAGCTGTTTTTT. Protein: CASSVQGTGELFF. This chain links TRBV7-9 with TRBJ2-2; possible D gene TRBD1, 6 bases. Trimming shortened V by 5 bases and J by 5 bases, and 9 bases separated the two germline ends. The germline CDR1 and CDR2 sequences are SEHNR and FQNEAQ (reference sequence). The CDR3 has 13 amino acids. The whole variable domain, filled in from reference TRBV7-9 and TRBJ2-2, reads DTGVSQNPRHKITKRGQNVTFRCDPISEHNRLYWYRQTLGQGPEFLTYFQNEAQLEKSRLLSDRFSAERPKGSFSTLEIQRTEQGDSAMYLCASSVQGTGELFFGEGSRLTVL.